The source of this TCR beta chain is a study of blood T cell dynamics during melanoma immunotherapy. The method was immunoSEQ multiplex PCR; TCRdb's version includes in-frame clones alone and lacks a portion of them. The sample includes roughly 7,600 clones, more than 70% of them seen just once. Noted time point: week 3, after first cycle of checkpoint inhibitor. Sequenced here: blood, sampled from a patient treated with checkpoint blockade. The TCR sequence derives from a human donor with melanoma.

CDR3 in DNA: TGTGCCAGCAGTAGACAGGGGGCGCGTTCACCCCTCCACTTT. Protein: CASSRQGARSPLHF. V is TRBV2 and J is TRBJ1-6, with 10 bases aligning to TRBD1. CDR1 and CDR2 from the germline V gene are SNHLY and FYNNEI. V trimming: 5 bases; J trimming: 9 bases; junction bases outside the gene matches: 4. This CDR3 has 14 residues.